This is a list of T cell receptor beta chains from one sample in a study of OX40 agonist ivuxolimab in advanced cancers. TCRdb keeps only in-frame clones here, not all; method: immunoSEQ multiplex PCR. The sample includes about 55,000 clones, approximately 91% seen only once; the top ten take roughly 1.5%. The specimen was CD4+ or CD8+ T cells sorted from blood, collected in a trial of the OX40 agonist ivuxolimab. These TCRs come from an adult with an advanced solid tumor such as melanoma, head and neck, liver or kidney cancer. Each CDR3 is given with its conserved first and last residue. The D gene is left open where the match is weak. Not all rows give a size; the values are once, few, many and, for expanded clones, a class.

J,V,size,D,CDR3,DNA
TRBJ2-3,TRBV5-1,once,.,CASSYSGSTDTQYF,TGCGCCAGCAGCTACAGTGGGAGCACAGATACGCAGTATTTT
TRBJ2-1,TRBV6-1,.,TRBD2,CASSVLAGGHNEQFF,TGTGCCAGCAGTGTTCTCGCGGGGGGGCACAATGAGCAGTTCTTC
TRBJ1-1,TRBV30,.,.,CAWGRGFQNTEAFF,TGTGCCTGGGGGAGGGGGTTCCAGAACACTGAAGCTTTCTTT
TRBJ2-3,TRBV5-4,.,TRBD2,CASSYAGTRVTDTQYF,TGTGCCAGCAGCTATGCCGGGACTAGAGTCACAGATACGCAGTATTTT
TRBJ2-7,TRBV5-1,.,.,CASAARSYEQYF,TGCGCCAGCGCGGCGAGGTCCTACGAGCAGTACTTC
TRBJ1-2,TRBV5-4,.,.,CASSAGGRAAYGYTF,TGTGCCAGCAGCGCCGGTGGGAGGGCAGCCTATGGCTACACCTTC
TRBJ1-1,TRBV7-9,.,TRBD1,CASSLSRGAEAFF,TGTGCCAGCAGCCTCTCCAGGGGGGCTGAAGCTTTCTTT
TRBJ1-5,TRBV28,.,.,CASSQRTAWSNQPQHF,TGTGCCAGCAGTCAACGGACAGCATGGAGCAATCAGCCCCAGCATTTT
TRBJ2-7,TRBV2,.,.,CASTGGGGAYEQYF,TGTGCCAGCACAGGTGGGGGAGGAGCTTACGAGCAGTACTTC
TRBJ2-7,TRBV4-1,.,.,CASSQSPGDRYEQYF,TGCGCCAGCAGCCAGAGCCCAGGTGATAGATACGAGCAGTACTTC
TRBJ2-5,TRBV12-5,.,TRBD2,CASGSGGGETQYF,TGTGCTAGTGGTTCCGGGGGGGGCGAGACCCAGTACTTC
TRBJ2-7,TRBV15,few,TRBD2,CATSRLAGGQEQYF,TGTGCCACCAGCAGATTAGCGGGAGGGCAAGAGCAGTACTTC
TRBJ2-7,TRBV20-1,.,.,CSAGRRDEQYF,TGCAGTGCTGGGAGGAGGGACGAGCAGTACTTC
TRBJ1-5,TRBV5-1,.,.,CASSFASNQPQHF,TGCGCCAGCAGCTTTGCGAGCAATCAGCCCCAGCATTTT
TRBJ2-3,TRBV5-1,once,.,CASSSQGGLSTDTQYF,TGCGCCAGCAGCTCCCAAGGGGGGCTTAGCACAGATACGCAGTATTTT
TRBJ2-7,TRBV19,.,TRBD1,CASSIKGTDYEQYF,TGTGCCAGTAGTATAAAGGGGACAGACTACGAGCAGTACTTC
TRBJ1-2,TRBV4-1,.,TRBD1,CASSQTNAGGAYGYTF,TGCGCCAGCAGCCAGACGAACGCAGGGGGAGCCTATGGCTACACCTTC
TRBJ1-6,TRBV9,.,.,CASSVESGGSSPLHF,TGTGCCAGCAGCGTAGAGTCCGGGGGTTCTTCACCCCTCCACTTT
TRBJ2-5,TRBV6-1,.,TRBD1,CAVRNRGGETQYF,TGTGCCGTCCGTAACAGGGGTGGTGAGACCCAGTACTTC
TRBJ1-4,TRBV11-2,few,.,CASSGRVGEKLFF,TGTGCCAGCAGCGGGAGGGTGGGGGAAAAACTGTTTTTT
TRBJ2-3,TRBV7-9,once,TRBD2,CASSLEVAGSGDTQYF,TGTGCCAGCAGCTTAGAGGTAGCGGGGAGTGGAGATACGCAGTATTTT
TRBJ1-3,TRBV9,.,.,CASSADIRGSGNTIYF,TGTGCCAGCAGCGCCGACATCAGGGGCTCTGGAAACACCATATATTTT
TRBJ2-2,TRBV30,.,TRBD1,CAWRGGDRGTGELFF,TGTGCCTGGAGAGGGGGGGACAGGGGCACCGGGGAGCTGTTTTTT
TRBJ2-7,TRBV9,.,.,CASSVDWGPHYEQYF,TGTGCCAGCAGCGTAGATTGGGGGCCCCACTACGAGCAGTACTTC
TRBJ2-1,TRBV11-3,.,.,CASSLFSNEQFF,TGTGCCAGCAGCTTGTTTAGTAATGAGCAGTTCTTC
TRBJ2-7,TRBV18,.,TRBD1,CASSSRTGSAGEQYF,TGTGCCAGCTCTAGCCGGACAGGGAGCGCGGGCGAGCAGTACTTC
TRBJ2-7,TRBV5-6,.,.,CASSLVATSEQYF,TGTGCCAGCAGCTTGGTGGCAACCAGCGAGCAGTACTTC
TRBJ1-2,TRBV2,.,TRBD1,CASSAGGHYGYTF,TGTGCCAGCAGCGCAGGGGGGCACTATGGCTACACCTTC
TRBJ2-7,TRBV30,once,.,CAWSATGGLYEQYF,TGTGCCTGGAGTGCGACGGGTGGACTTTACGAGCAGTACTTC
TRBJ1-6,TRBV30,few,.,CAWRRKDSFRSTPLHF,TGTGCCTGGAGACGTAAGGACAGCTTCCGAAGTACACCCCTCCACTTT
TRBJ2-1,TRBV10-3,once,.,CAISPDTQNSNEQFF,TGTGCCATCAGTCCTGACACGCAAAATTCTAATGAGCAGTTCTTC
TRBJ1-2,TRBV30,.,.,CAWSTAALGYTF,TGTGCCTGGAGTACAGCGGCGTTGGGCTACACCTTC
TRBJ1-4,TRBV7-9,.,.,CASSALQGKLFF,TGTGCCAGCAGCGCATTACAGGGCAAACTGTTTTTT
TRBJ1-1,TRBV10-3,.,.,CATQVGGNTEAFF,TGTGCCACCCAAGTGGGTGGGAACACTGAAGCTTTCTTT
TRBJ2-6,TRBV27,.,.,CASSFSRESSGANVLTF,TGTGCCAGCAGTTTCAGCAGGGAAAGCTCTGGGGCCAACGTCCTGACTTTC
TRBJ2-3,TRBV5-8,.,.,CASSLSGGSTDTQYF,TGTGCCAGCAGCTTGTCTGGCGGGAGCACAGATACGCAGTATTTT
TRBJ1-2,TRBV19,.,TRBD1,CASSPNRGMREGYTF,TGTGCCAGTAGTCCCAACAGGGGAATGCGGGAAGGCTACACCTTC
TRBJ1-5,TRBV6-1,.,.,CASSLLIGPQHF,TGTGCCAGCAGTCTCCTAATTGGGCCCCAGCATTTT
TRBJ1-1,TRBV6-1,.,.,CASSVLDGNTEAFF,TGTGCCAGCAGTGTATTGGACGGAAACACTGAAGCTTTCTTT
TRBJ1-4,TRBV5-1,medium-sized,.,CASSLAARGGGFHEKLFF,TGCGCCAGCAGCTTGGCCGCGCGTGGGGGCGGCTTTCATGAAAAACTGTTTTTT
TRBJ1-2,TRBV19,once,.,CASSIHRSDGYTF,TGTGCCAGTAGTATTCACAGGTCCGATGGCTACACCTTC
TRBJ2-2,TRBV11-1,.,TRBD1,CASSRTGEGTGELFF,TGTGCCAGCAGCAGGACAGGGGAGGGCACCGGGGAGCTGTTTTTT
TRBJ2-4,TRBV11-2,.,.,CASSFWGRAKNIQYF,TGTGCCAGCAGCTTTTGGGGGAGAGCCAAAAACATTCAGTACTTC
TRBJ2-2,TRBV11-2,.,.,CASSLAQGGILAVFF,TGTGCCAGCAGCTTAGCCCAGGGGGGAATATTGGCGGTCTTTTTT
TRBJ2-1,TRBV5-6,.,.,CASSIGLAGAYNEQFF,TGTGCCAGCAGCATAGGTCTAGCCGGGGCCTACAATGAGCAGTTCTTC
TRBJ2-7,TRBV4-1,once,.,CASSQDLGPNLSYEQYF,TGCGCCAGCAGCCAAGATTTGGGACCGAACCTTTCCTACGAGCAGTACTTC
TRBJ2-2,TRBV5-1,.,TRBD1,CASSLAGQGIPGELFF,TGCGCCAGCAGCTTGGCGGGACAGGGAATCCCCGGGGAGCTGTTTTTT
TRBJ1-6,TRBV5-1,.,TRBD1,CASSLETGWNSPLHF,TGCGCCAGCAGCCTAGAGACAGGGTGGAATTCACCCCTCCACTTT
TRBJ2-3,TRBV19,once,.,CASSMDPWGSTDTQYF,TGTGCCAGTAGTATGGACCCCTGGGGGTCCACAGATACGCAGTATTTT
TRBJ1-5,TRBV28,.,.,CASSRGSHSNQPQHF,TGTGCCAGCAGCCGGGGTTCCCATAGCAATCAGCCCCAGCATTTT
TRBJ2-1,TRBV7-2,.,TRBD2,CASSLDGTSGRAINEQFF,TGTGCCAGCAGCTTAGATGGGACTAGCGGGAGGGCGATCAATGAGCAGTTCTTC
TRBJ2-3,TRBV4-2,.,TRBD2,CASSRNTGLGADTQYF,TGTGCCAGCAGCAGAAATACGGGACTAGGCGCAGATACGCAGTATTTT